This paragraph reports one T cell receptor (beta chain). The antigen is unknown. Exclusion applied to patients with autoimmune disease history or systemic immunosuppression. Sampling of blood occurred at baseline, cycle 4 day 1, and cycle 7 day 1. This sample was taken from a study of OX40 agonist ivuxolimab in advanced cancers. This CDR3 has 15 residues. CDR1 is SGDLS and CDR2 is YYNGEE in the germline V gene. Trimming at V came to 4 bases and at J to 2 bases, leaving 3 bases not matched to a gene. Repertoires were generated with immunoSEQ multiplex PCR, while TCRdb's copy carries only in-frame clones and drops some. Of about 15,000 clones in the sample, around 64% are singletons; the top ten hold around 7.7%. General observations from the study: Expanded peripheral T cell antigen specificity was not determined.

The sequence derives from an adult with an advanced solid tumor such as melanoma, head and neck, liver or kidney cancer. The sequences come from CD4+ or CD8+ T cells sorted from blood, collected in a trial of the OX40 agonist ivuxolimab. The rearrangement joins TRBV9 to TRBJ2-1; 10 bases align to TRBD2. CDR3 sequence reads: CASSLSGGAYNEQFF. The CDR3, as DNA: TGTGCCAGCAGCTTGAGCGGGGGGGCCTACAATGAGCAGTTCTTC.